This is a list of T cell receptor beta chains from one sample in a study of cytomegalovirus exposure and HLA in healthy donors. Clones were read by immunoSEQ multiplex PCR, and TCRdb kept only the in-frame ones, dropping some. The table shows approximately 240,000 clones, with around 89% occurring only once. The sequencing sample was made of PBMCs. These receptors were obtained from a woman in her late teens or twenties in good health and CMV-seronegative. The CDR3 runs from the conserved cysteine through the conserved F or W. The order of the fields is D gene, clone size, J gene, V gene, CDR3 protein, CDR3 DNA. The D gene is left open where the match is weak. The listing skips clone size in some rows; elsewhere it reads once, few, many or a size class.

>TRBD2|.|TRBJ2-1|TRBV5-1
CASSFLAGSPYNEQFF
TGCGCCAGCAGCTTCCTAGCGGGGAGCCCCTACAATGAGCAGTTCTTC
>.|once|TRBJ1-1|TRBV30
CAWAPIEQAFF
TGTGCCTGGGCTCCGATTGAGCAAGCTTTCTTT
>TRBD2|.|TRBJ2-5|TRBV29-1
CSVTPGLALQETQYF
TGCAGCGTAACTCCGGGACTAGCCCTACAAGAGACCCAGTACTTC
>.|.|TRBJ2-1|TRBV4-2
CASSVWGPGGNEQFF
TGTGCCAGCAGCGTCTGGGGACCCGGGGGAAATGAGCAGTTCTTC
>TRBD2|.|TRBJ2-1|TRBV6-4
CASSLSGGASGEQFF
TGTGCCAGCAGTTTGTCGGGGGGAGCCTCGGGAGAGCAGTTCTTC
>TRBD2|.|TRBJ2-3|TRBV4-1
CASSQELAGGTDTQYF
TGCGCCAGCAGCCAAGAACTAGCGGGGGGCACAGATACGCAGTATTTT
>.|.|TRBJ2-5|TRBV19
CASSIVGLETQYF
TGTGCCAGTAGTATAGTTGGCTTAGAGACCCAGTACTTC
>TRBD1|.|TRBJ1-1|TRBV5-4
CASEGWGTGGGGTEAFF
TGTGCCAGCGAAGGATGGGGGACAGGGGGAGGAGGCACTGAAGCTTTCTTT
>TRBD2|.|TRBJ2-7|TRBV9
CASSAIAGGREQYF
TGTGCCAGCAGCGCAATAGCGGGGGGACGCGAGCAGTACTTC
>.|.|TRBJ1-6|TRBV6-5
CASGRSGVRNSPLHF
TGTGCCAGCGGGCGTTCAGGGGTGCGCAATTCACCCCTCCACTTT
>TRBD2|once|TRBJ2-2|TRBV7-9
CASSLMGLAGSAGELFF
TGTGCCAGCAGCTTGATGGGACTAGCGGGGTCAGCCGGGGAGCTGTTTTTT
>.|.|TRBJ1-3|TRBV7-7
CASSPDSSGNTIYF
TGTGCCAGCAGCCCGGACAGCTCTGGAAACACCATATATTTT
>TRBD2|.|TRBJ2-4|TRBV5-4
CASSPPGGLGAKNIQYF
TGTGCCAGCAGCCCGCCCGGGGGGTTGGGAGCCAAAAACATTCAGTACTTC
>TRBD1|.|TRBJ2-7|TRBV6-1
CASSDWEGGLSEQYF
TGTGCCAGCAGTGATTGGGAAGGGGGCTTGAGCGAGCAGTACTTC
>TRBD2|.|TRBJ2-5|TRBV5-1
CASSLAGVPKTQYF
TGCGCCAGCAGCCTTGCGGGAGTCCCCAAGACCCAGTACTTC
>.|.|TRBJ2-5|TRBV29-1
CSTSLGETQYF
TGCAGCACTTCCCTCGGGGAGACCCAGTACTTC
>TRBD1|.|TRBJ1-1|TRBV29-1
CSVGQGGNTEAFF
TGCAGCGTCGGACAGGGGGGGAACACTGAAGCTTTCTTT
>TRBD2|.|TRBJ2-5|TRBV6-5
CASSYPGGETQYF
TGTGCCAGCAGTTACCCGGGGGGAGAGACCCAGTACTTC
>.|.|TRBJ2-7|TRBV6-1
CASSGQSSYEQYF
TGTGCCAGCAGTGGACAGTCATCCTACGAGCAGTACTTC
>.|.|TRBJ1-1|TRBV19
CASSSKGGKGGVTEAFF
TGTGCCAGTAGTTCCAAAGGTGGGAAAGGGGGAGTCACTGAAGCTTTCTTT
>.|few|TRBJ2-2|TRBV5-6
CASRGQGSRELFF
TGTGCCAGCAGGGGGCAGGGCAGTAGGGAGCTGTTTTTT
>TRBD1|.|TRBJ1-1|TRBV2
CASTIQGAHNTEAFF
TGTGCCAGCACCATACAGGGGGCGCATAACACTGAAGCTTTCTTT
>TRBD1|.|TRBJ2-7|TRBV5-1
CASSEDRGYEQYF
TGCGCCAGCAGCGAGGACAGGGGCTACGAGCAGTACTTC
>.|.|TRBJ2-1|TRBV13
CASNLQEGSEQFF
TGTGCCAGCAACCTCCAGGAGGGGAGTGAGCAGTTCTTC
>TRBD2|.|TRBJ2-5|TRBV9
CASSGRLTSGQETQYF
TGTGCCAGCAGCGGGAGACTGACTAGCGGCCAAGAGACCCAGTACTTC
>.|.|TRBJ1-3|TRBV2
CASSEWGSGNTIYF
TGTGCCAGCAGTGAGTGGGGCTCCGGAAACACCATATATTTT
>.|.|TRBJ1-4|TRBV7-3
CASSLRGGGGEKLFF
TGTGCCAGCAGCTTAAGAGGGGGTGGGGGTGAAAAACTGTTTTTT
>.|.|TRBJ2-1|TRBV11-3
CASSLGGSSYNEQFF
TGTGCCAGCAGCTTAGGTGGGAGCTCCTACAATGAGCAGTTCTTC
>.|.|TRBJ2-2|TRBV4-2
CASSQETGPTGELFF
TGTGCCAGCAGCCAGGAAACAGGGCCCACCGGGGAGCTGTTTTTT
>TRBD2|.|TRBJ2-3|TRBV9
CASSVGLGLAGGTDTQYF
TGTGCCAGCAGCGTAGGTCTGGGACTAGCGGGGGGCACAGATACGCAGTATTTT
>.|.|TRBJ1-6|TRBV2
CASTAKEGWGQSPLHF
TGTGCCAGCACCGCAAAAGAGGGATGGGGTCAGTCACCCCTCCACTTT